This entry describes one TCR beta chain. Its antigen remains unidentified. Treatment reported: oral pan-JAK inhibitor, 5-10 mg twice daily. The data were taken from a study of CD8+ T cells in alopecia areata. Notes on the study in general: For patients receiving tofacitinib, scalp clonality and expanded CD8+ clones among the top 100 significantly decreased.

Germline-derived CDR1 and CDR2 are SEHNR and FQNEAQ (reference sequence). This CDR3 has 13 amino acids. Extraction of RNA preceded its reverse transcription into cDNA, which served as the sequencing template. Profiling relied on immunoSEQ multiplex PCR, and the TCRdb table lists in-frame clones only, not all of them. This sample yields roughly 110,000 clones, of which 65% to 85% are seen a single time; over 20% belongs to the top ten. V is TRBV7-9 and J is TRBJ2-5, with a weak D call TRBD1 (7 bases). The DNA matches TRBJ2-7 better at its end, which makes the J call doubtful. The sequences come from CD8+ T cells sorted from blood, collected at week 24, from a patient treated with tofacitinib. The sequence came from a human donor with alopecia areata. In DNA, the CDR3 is TGTGCCAGCAGCTCAGGGGGGCTGGACGAGCAGTACTTC. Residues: CASSSGGLDEQYF.